These T cell receptor beta chains were read from a single sample in a study of blood T cell repertoires in COVID-19. Data came from immunoSEQ multiplex PCR; TCRdb stores just in-frame clones and leaves some out. The table lists approximately 290,000 clones, over 75% of them singletons. The material sequenced was peripheral blood. These receptors were collected from a woman aged 55-70 years with acute or convalescent COVID-19. Both conserved end residues are part of each CDR3.

j_call | v_call | cdr3_aa
TRBJ2-5 | TRBV6-2/TRBV6-3 | CASSTRGAGGPTETQYF
TRBJ2-1 | TRBV9 | CASSAPRTGYNEQFF
TRBJ2-1 | TRBV7-2 | CASSLVGPAGSNEQFF
TRBJ1-4 | TRBV27 | CASSFIKTREKLFF
TRBJ1-6 | TRBV5-6 | CASSPTGAHNSPLHF
TRBJ2-2 | TRBV25-1 | CASRGTSGVTGELFF
TRBJ2-5 | TRBV7-9 | CASSLRQTQETQYF
TRBJ2-3 | TRBV6-6 | CASSRSTSGDVTDTQYF
TRBJ1-4 | TRBV18 | CASSLDRVGEKLFF
TRBJ1-4 | TRBV7-2 | CASSLEGQGNEKLFF
TRBJ1-5 | TRBV5-1 | CASSLGTGGDQPQHF
TRBJ1-1 | TRBV7-3 | CASSLTGRGTNTEAFF
TRBJ1-1 | TRBV13 | CASSSPDNLWNTEAFF
TRBJ2-5 | TRBV14 | CASSHLLQGPGETQYF
TRBJ1-1 | TRBV4-3 | CASSQDEGNTEAFF
TRBJ2-7 | TRBV12-3/TRBV12-4 | CASSTVGGEQYF
TRBJ2-2 | TRBV5-1 | CASSFQGGVTGELFF
TRBJ1-5 | TRBV23-1 | CASSQSDWGQGNQPQHF
TRBJ1-1 | TRBV4-1 | CASNDRRGNTEAFF
TRBJ2-2 | TRBV7-6 | CASSLRRTSGRGNTGELFF
TRBJ2-3 | TRBV15 | CATSVPPATSSPDTQYF
TRBJ2-7 | TRBV28 | CASSSGQGQGEQYF
TRBJ1-4 | TRBV19 | CASSIVQGREKLFF
TRBJ1-6 | TRBV27 | CASSLVGVQNSPLHF
TRBJ2-3 | TRBV11-3 | CASSLEAGAADTQYF
TRBJ1-5 | TRBV4-2 | CASSQGTNQPQHF
TRBJ1-6 | TRBV5-3 | CARSLGRQEDNSPLHF
TRBJ1-1 | TRBV11-2 | CASSLQGFRTEAFF
TRBJ2-1 | TRBV19 | CASSTQGTYNEQFF
TRBJ2-6 | TRBV6-2/TRBV6-3 | CASSYGLGGSGANVLTF
TRBJ2-2 | TRBV29-1 | CSARGVGGELFF
TRBJ1-5 | TRBV20-1 | CSASPDRGFGQPQHF
TRBJ1-2 | TRBV13 | CASSPPQGSSYGYTF
TRBJ2-2 | TRBV11-2 | CASSLGLAGGGWTGELFF
TRBJ2-2 | TRBV5-6 | CASSLEPGVYPGELFF
TRBJ2-2 | TRBV7-2 | CASSFGGLAGLRGTGELFF
TRBJ2-2 | TRBV7-7 | CASSLDGTSANTGELFF
TRBJ2-5 | TRBV4-1 | CASSQVVTGRAQYF
TRBJ1-2 | TRBV9 | CASSVGEQGFYGYTF
TRBJ2-7 | TRBV28 | CASSPRTANYEQYF
TRBJ2-7 | TRBV28 | CASSFPTGNFWTSGGSYEQYF
TRBJ1-2 | TRBV7-9 | CASSLTGGDGYTF
TRBJ1-2 | TRBV24-1 | CATSDLHAGGYTF
TRBJ1-2 | TRBV11-2 | CASRSTRGGTGGGGYTF
TRBJ2-2 | TRBV2 | CASREGVAGELFF
TRBJ1-5 | TRBV30 | CAWSTGENQPQHF
TRBJ1-1 | TRBV9 | CASSVVPGGNTEAFF